Presented here are 13 T cell receptor beta chains from one specimen sequenced in a study of molecular identifiers for immune sequencing clone quantification. TCRdb redid the calling of the PCR reads with MiXCR, one entry per CDR3 protein. The table lists about 510,000 distinct CDR3 sequences, about 21% of them singletons. The sequenced sample consisted of naive CD8+ T cells from blood, with Jurkat cell RNA spiked in. As to subset: FACS-sorted CD8+CD4-CCR7+CD45RA+ naive T cells. The receptors were gathered from a human donor in good health. Some libraries in this study had Jurkat cell RNA spiked in.

The chain joins TRBV9 to TRBJ2-1; TRBD1 aligns across 8 bases. This CDR3 has 16 amino acids. Germline V gives CDR1 SGDLS, CDR2 YYNGEE. V lost 4 bases to trimming and J lost 3 bases; unmatched junction nucleotides: 9. This CDR3 reads CASSPPAGTGYNEQFF. As DNA, the CDR3 is TGTGCCAGCAGCCCTCCCGCGGGGACAGGCTACAATGAGCAGTTCTTC.

V is TRBV7-9 and J is TRBJ2-5; tentative D call: TRBD2 (6 bases). This CDR3 has 16 amino acids. V shed 5 bases and J shed 2 bases, with 18 bases lying between them. The germline V gene encodes CDR1 SEHNR and CDR2 FQNEAQ (reference sequence). CDR3 bases: TGTGCCAGCAGCCCCCCCGTTGGGGACTCACAAGAGACCCAGTACTTC. Encoded protein: CASSPPVGDSQETQYF.

The gene calls are TRBV7-2 and TRBJ1-2; 11 nucleotides align to TRBD1. This CDR3 is 17 amino acids long. V was pared by 7 bases and J by 2 bases, with 12 bases of the junction left unmatched. CDR1 and CDR2 (germline): SGHTA, FQGNSA. This CDR3 reads CASNTWDRGFGNYGYTF. The CDR3 region has the DNA TGTGCCAGCAACACCTGGGACAGGGGGTTTGGAAACTATGGCTACACCTTC.

This chain uses TRBV20-1 with TRBJ2-3; D gene ambiguous. The CDR3 is made up of 11 amino acids. V lost 7 bases and J 8 bases, leaving 13 bases between the germline ends. Germline V CDR1 and CDR2: DFQATT, SNEGSKA (reference sequence). CDR3 sequence: CSVLVALTQYF. In nucleotides, the CDR3 is TGCAGTGTTCTCGTCGCCCTTACGCAGTATTTT.

This clonotype was counted ten times or more. The V call is TRBV9, the J call TRBJ2-5, with D perhaps assigned TRBD1 or TRBD2 (5 bases each). The length of the CDR3 is 18 residues. In germline, CDR1 is SGDLS, CDR2 YYNGEE. Trimming cost V 0 bases and J 3 bases, with 21 bases left between them. The CDR3 is CASSVGGSSGSGEETQYF. The CDR3 region has the DNA TGTGCCAGCAGCGTAGGGGGGTCGAGTGGGAGCGGCGAAGAGACCCAGTACTTC.

As to this clonotype: Since a much larger clone is just one base distant, this may be a read error. The V and J genes are TRBV12-3 or TRBV12-4 and TRBJ2-3, with D maybe TRBD2 (5 bases). V was pared by 1 base and J by 4 bases, with 12 bases between. The CDR3 covers 15 residues. CDR3 nucleotides: TGTGCCAGCAGTTTAGGTAGCCCGAGGGCAGATACGCAGTATTTT. Amino acid sequence: CASSLGSPRADTQYF.

This clonotype occurred many times. V usage is TRBV7-9 and J usage is TRBJ1-5, with 7 positions matching TRBD1. The CDR3 consists of 15 residues. Germline CDR1 SEHNR, CDR2 FQNEAQ (reference sequence). The J segment lost 5 bases and the V segment lost 4 bases, leaving 8 bases of the junction unmatched. The CDR3, as DNA: TGTGCCAGCAGCTCAGACAGGGAATCGGATCAGCCCCAGCATTTT. Amino acids: CASSSDRESDQPQHF.

This CDR3 is CAGPVGGQGRDTQYF. CDR3 bases: TGTGCCGGTCCAGTGGGGGGACAGGGGAGAGATACGCAGTATTTT. V usage is TRBV30 and J usage is TRBJ2-3; 10 bases are a match to TRBD1. Looked up from germline, CDR1 is GTSNPN and CDR2 is SVGIG (reference sequence). Trimming took 8 bases from V and 5 from J; bases not matched to a gene: 13. The CDR3 is 15 residues long.

This clonotype appeared a few times. CDR3 DNA: TGTGCCAGCAGCTTCGGCCCTGGAGCTTTCTTT. This translates into CASSFGPGAFF. The gene calls are TRBV7-9 and TRBJ1-1; D is ambiguous. This CDR3 has 11 residues. Looked up from germline, CDR1 is SEHNR and CDR2 is FQNEAQ (reference sequence). Deletions cut 3 bases from V and 10 bases from J, with 9 bases between.

This clonotype was detected only a few times. The CDR3 protein is CASSSQGEFYNEQFF. For the CDR3, the DNA is TGTGCCAGCAGCTCACAGGGAGAGTTCTACAATGAGCAGTTCTTC. The V gene is TRBV5-6, the J gene TRBJ2-1, with D maybe TRBD1 (6 bases). Trimming removed 3 bases at V and 3 bases at J, with 13 bases between. The CDR3 totals 15 residues. Germline values: CDR1 SGHDT, CDR2 YYEEEE.

Comments on this clonotype: Germline and junction disagree at one end, which may indicate a read error. The CDR3 DNA reads as TGTGCCGCCAGCAGAGATGATTCCCTAGCTACCCAGTACTTC. Residues: CAASRDDSLATQYF. The rearrangement links TRBV15 to TRBJ2-5; perhaps TRBD2 as D (5 bases). The CDR3 consists of 14 residues. Germline V gene lookup returns CDR1 LNHNV and CDR2 YYDKDF (reference sequence).

The sample holds many counts of this clonotype. This chain links TRBV27 with TRBJ1-1; possibly TRBD1 for D (5 bases). The CDR3 is made up of 13 amino acids. V was shortened by 5 bases and J by 1 base, with 8 bases between the two germline ends. The germline V gene has CDR1 MNHEY and CDR2 SMNVEV (reference sequence). The CDR3 DNA reads as TGTGCCAGCAGTCACACAGGGAACACTGAAGCTTTCTTT. Translating gives CASSHTGNTEAFF.

This clonotype occurred a few times. V usage is TRBV6-1 and J usage is TRBJ2-7; D uncertain. The CDR3 contains 13 residues. Germline V lookup: CDR1 MNHNS, CDR2 SASEGT. V was trimmed by 0 bases and J by 4 bases, leaving 7 bases between them. The CDR3 spells CASSEARVYEQYF. The CDR3 DNA is TGTGCCAGCAGTGAAGCCCGAGTGTACGAGCAGTACTTC.